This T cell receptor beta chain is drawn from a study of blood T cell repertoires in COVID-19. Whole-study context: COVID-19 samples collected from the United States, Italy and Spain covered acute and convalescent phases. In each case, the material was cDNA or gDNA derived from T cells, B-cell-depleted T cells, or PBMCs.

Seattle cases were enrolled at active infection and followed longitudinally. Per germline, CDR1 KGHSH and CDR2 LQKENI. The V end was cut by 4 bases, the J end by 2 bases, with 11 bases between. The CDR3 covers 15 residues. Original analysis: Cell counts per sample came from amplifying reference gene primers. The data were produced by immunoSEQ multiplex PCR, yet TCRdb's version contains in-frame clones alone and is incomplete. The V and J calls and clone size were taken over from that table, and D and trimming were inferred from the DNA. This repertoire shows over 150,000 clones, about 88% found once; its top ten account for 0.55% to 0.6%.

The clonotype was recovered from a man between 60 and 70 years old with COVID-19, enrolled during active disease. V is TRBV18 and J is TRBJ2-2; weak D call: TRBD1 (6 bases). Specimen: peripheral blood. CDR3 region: CASSQGTPNTGELFF. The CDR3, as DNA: TGTGCCAGCTCACAAGGGACACCCAACACCGGGGAGCTGTTTTTT.